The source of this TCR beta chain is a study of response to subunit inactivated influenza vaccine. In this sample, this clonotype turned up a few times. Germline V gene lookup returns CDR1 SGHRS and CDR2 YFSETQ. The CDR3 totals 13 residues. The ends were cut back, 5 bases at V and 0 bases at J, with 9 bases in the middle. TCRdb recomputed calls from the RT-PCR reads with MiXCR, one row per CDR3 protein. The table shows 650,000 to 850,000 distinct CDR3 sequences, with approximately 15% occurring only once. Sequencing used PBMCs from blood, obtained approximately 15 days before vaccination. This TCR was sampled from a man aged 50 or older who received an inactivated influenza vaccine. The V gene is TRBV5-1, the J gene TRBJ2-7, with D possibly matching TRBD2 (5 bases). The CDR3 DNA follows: TGCGCCAGCAGGATGGGAGACTCCTACGAGCAGTACTTC. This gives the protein CASRMGDSYEQYF. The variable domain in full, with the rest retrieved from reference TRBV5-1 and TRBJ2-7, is KAGVTQTPRYLIKTRGQQVTLSCSPISGHRSVSWYQQTPGQGLQFLFEYFSETQRNKGNFPGRFSGRQFSNSRSEMNVSTLELGDSALYLCASRMGDSYEQYFGPGTRLTVT.